The present T cell receptor beta chain was sequenced within a study of beta chain features in type 1 diabetes. General study points: For cells with high TCR expression, cDNA sequencing could yield over-representation. At VDJ recombination sites, type 1 diabetes patients had fewer insertions and more deleted nucleotides.

Germline-derived CDR1 and CDR2 are SGHTA and FQGNSA. The CDR3 consists of 15 residues. V gave up 3 bases and J gave up 1 base, with 9 bases separating them. Isolated RNA was reverse transcribed in full, so expressed TCRB transcripts were sequenced. Generated by immunoSEQ multiplex PCR, the TCRdb table keeps only in-frame clones and is missing some. The sample shows 900,000 or so clones, roughly 15% of them seen only once. Concerning this clone itself: Its antigen is not known.

The chain joins TRBV7-2 to TRBJ1-4, with D perhaps matching TRBD1 (5 bases). The sample was naive CD4+ T cells from blood. The receptor comes from a woman aged 18 to 35 in good health. The CDR3 DNA follows: TGTGCCAGCAGCTTTTCGGGGCAAACTAATGAAAAACTGTTTTTT. This sequence encodes CASSFSGQTNEKLFF.